This T cell receptor (beta chain) was sequenced for a study of blood T cell repertoires in COVID-19. CDR1 and CDR2 from the germline V gene are LGHNA and YSLEER. The CDR3 has 16 residues. V was clipped by 4 bases and J by 4 bases, with 16 bases between them. Authors' analysis steps: Counts of nucleated cells, estimated from reference gene primer amplification, were obtained. Libraries were prepared by immunoSEQ multiplex PCR; TCRdb keeps only in-frame clonotypes and omits some of them. V and J calls and clone size are as listed in that table; D and trimming were resolved from the DNA. This table holds roughly 70,000 clones, 88% found once.

The TCR comes from a man aged 65 to 85 with acute or convalescent COVID-19. Sequenced sample: peripheral blood. V is TRBV4-3 and J is TRBJ2-2, with D maybe TRBD2 (7 bases). CDR3 sequence reads: CASSRERGGGTGELFF. The CDR3 region has the DNA TGCGCCAGCAGCCGCGAAAGGGGGGGCGGCACCGGGGAGCTGTTTTTT.